These 15 T cell receptor beta chains came from one sample sequenced in a study of T-cell reconstitution after alpha-beta-depleted transplantation in children. Preparing the TCRbeta library involved the use of unique molecular identifiers. TCRdb called the PCR reads again in MiXCR, with one record for every CDR3 protein. The table has over 150,000 distinct CDR3 sequences, less than 8% seen once. Sequencing was performed on PBMCs from the stem cell graft donor, taken from the stem cell graft. These receptors came from a human donor who donated a stem cell graft to a child with Wiskott-Aldrich syndrome.

This clonotype was recorded many times. This chain joins TRBV3-1 and TRBJ1-2; 7 nucleotides line up with TRBD1. The junction had 3 bases not matched to a gene; V was cut back by 4 bases and J by 4 bases. The CDR3 spans 13 residues. Germline lookup yields CDR1 LGHDT and CDR2 YNNKEL (reference sequence). The DNA of the CDR3 is TGTGCCAGCAGCCTTGACAGGGCCTATGGCTACACCTTC. Encoded protein: CASSLDRAYGYTF.

The chain joins TRBV5-5 to TRBJ2-7; no clear D gene. CDR1 is SGHKS and CDR2 is YYEKEE in the germline V gene (reference sequence). Deletions cut 3 bases from V and 2 bases from J, with 9 bases between. The CDR3 totals 13 residues. CDR3 amino acids: CASSSPEPYEQYF. CDR3 DNA sequence: TGTGCCAGCAGCTCGCCGGAACCCTACGAGCAGTACTTC. Combining the CDR3 with reference TRBV5-5 and TRBJ2-7 gives the whole variable domain DAGVTQSPTHLIKTRGQQVTLRCSPISGHKSVSWYQQVLGQGPQFIFQYYEKEERGRGNFPDRFSARQFPNYSSELNVNALLLGDSALYLCASSSPEPYEQYFGPGTRLTVT.

At least ten counts were recorded for this clonotype. This chain connects TRBV4-3 to TRBJ2-1, with 13 bases fitting TRBD2. This CDR3 comprises 16 residues. CDR1 is LGHNA, CDR2 YSLEER, per germline. The ends lost 0 bases at V and 8 bases at J; junction bases unmatched: 4. CDR3 sequence reads: CASSQDSGLAGHEQFF. In DNA form, the CDR3 reads TGCGCCAGCAGCCAAGATTCGGGACTAGCGGGGCATGAGCAGTTCTTC.

The table lists this clonotype with many counts. This chain links TRBV5-8 with TRBJ2-5; D is perhaps TRBD1 (5 bases). The CDR3 consists of 16 residues. V shed 0 bases and J shed 6 bases, with 18 bases lying between them. Germline lookup yields CDR1 SGHTS and CDR2 YDEGEE. Here the CDR3 DNA reads TGTGCCAGCAGCTTGGCCCTCGTGGGGCGGATAAAGACCCAGTACTTC. This encodes CASSLALVGRIKTQYF.

This clonotype was seen repeatedly, ten times or more. The chain uses TRBV5-1 and TRBJ1-3; D is perhaps TRBD1 (5 bases). The V and J ends lost 4 bases and 0 bases respectively, with 11 bases between them. CDR1 SGHRS and CDR2 YFSETQ come from the germline V gene. The CDR3 is 15 residues long. The CDR3 bases are TGCGCCAGCAGCCCAGGGAGAGGCTCTGGAAACACCATATATTTT. This encodes CASSPGRGSGNTIYF.

This clonotype was counted ten times or more. The chain combines TRBV4-2 with TRBJ1-1; 7 positions agree with TRBD1. From germline, CDR1 is LGHNA and CDR2 YNFKEQ. The ends lost 3 bases at V and 4 bases at J; junction bases unmatched: 17. This CDR3 has 18 amino acids. This CDR3 reads CASSHGTAVVGSGTEAFF. The CDR3 nucleotides are TGTGCCAGCAGCCACGGGACAGCCGTTGTGGGTAGTGGCACTGAAGCTTTCTTT.

This clonotype was counted at least ten times. This chain uses TRBV6-1 with TRBJ2-3, with TRBD2 as a possible D gene (5 bases). The CDR3 extends over 14 amino acids. Germline loops: CDR1 MNHNS, CDR2 SASEGT. V was pared by 7 bases and J by 5 bases, with 16 bases between. CDR3 amino acids: CASKRAFRGDTQYF. The CDR3 bases are TGTGCCAGCAAGCGAGCTTTCCGGGGAGATACGCAGTATTTT.

Ten or more counts support this clonotype. This chain uses TRBV3-1 with TRBJ2-1; TRBD1 agrees at 8 bases. CDR3 length: 16 amino acids. From germline, CDR1 is LGHDT and CDR2 YNNKEL (reference sequence). The J segment lost 1 base and the V segment lost 1 base, leaving 3 bases of the junction unmatched. The CDR3 region is CASSQAGGWSYNEQFF. The CDR3 DNA reads as TGTGCCAGCAGCCAAGCAGGGGGCTGGTCCTACAATGAGCAGTTCTTC.

This clonotype has a count of ten or more. The genes are TRBV20-1 and TRBJ2-3, with TRBD2 identical over 12 bases. V was clipped by 5 bases and J by 6 bases; unmatched bases: 6. Looked up from germline, CDR1 is DFQATT and CDR2 is SNEGSKA (reference sequence). The CDR3 loop spans 14 amino acids. The CDR3 is CSALAGGAGDTQYF. The CDR3 DNA reads TGCAGTGCTCTAGCGGGGGGGGCCGGGGATACGCAGTATTTT.

This clonotype was seen a handful of times. The V gene is TRBV30, the J gene TRBJ2-2; D is tentatively TRBD1 or TRBD2 (6 bases each). The CDR3 consists of 15 residues. V lost 3 bases to trimming and J lost 2 bases, with 13 bases between them. Germline V CDR1 and CDR2: GTSNPN, SVGIG (reference sequence). The CDR3 is CAWRFGGVNTGELFF. CDR3 nucleotides: TGTGCCTGGAGGTTCGGGGGCGTAAACACCGGGGAGCTGTTTTTT.

This clonotype was seen a few times. DNA for the CDR3: TGTGCCAGTAGTATAACTAACAATCAGCCCCAGCATTTT. Translated: CASSITNNQPQHF. The V call is TRBV19, the J call TRBJ1-5, with D uncertain. This CDR3 has 13 residues. Germline CDR1 LNHDA, CDR2 SQIVND (reference sequence). V was pared by 2 bases and J by 3 bases, with 5 bases between.

V gene TRBV5-5 combines with J gene TRBJ2-1, with TRBD2 matching over 14 bases. The V gene's germline CDR1 is SGHKS and CDR2 YYEKEE (reference sequence). With V trimmed by 4 bases and J by 5 bases, 5 bases remained unmatched. This CDR3 spans 16 amino acids. CDR3 coding DNA: TGTGCCAGCAGCGGGGGACTAGCGGGAGCCGACAATGAGCAGTTCTTC. Its translation is CASSGGLAGADNEQFF.

This clonotype was found many times. The rearrangement joins TRBV5-6 to TRBJ2-3; D may be TRBD1 (5 bases). V was clipped by 4 bases and J by 5 bases, with 8 bases between them. CDR1 and CDR2 (germline): SGHDT, YYEEEE. The CDR3 extends over 12 amino acids. In DNA, the CDR3 is TGTGCCAGCAGCCGGACAAGAGATACGCAGTATTTT. This gives the protein CASSRTRDTQYF.

The J gene is TRBJ2-1, the V gene TRBV5-1, with 10 bases that match TRBD2. The CDR3 extends over 18 amino acids. CDR1 SGHRS and CDR2 YFSETQ come from the germline V gene. Losses at the gene ends were 0 bases for V and 5 bases for J; bases not matched to a gene: 11. DNA of the CDR3: TGCGCCAGCAGCTTGGTACTAGCGGGGTGGCGGACGGACAATGAGCAGTTCTTC. Its translation: CASSLVLAGWRTDNEQFF. Based on the CDR3 plus reference TRBV5-1 and TRBJ2-1, the full variable domain is KAGVTQTPRYLIKTRGQQVTLSCSPISGHRSVSWYQQTPGQGLQFLFEYFSETQRNKGNFPGRFSGRQFSNSRSEMNVSTLELGDSALYLCASSLVLAGWRTDNEQFFGPGTRLTVL.

J is TRBJ1-3 and V is TRBV30; D gene uncertain. CDR1 and CDR2 (germline): GTSNPN, SVGIG (reference sequence). The germline V and J ends were trimmed by 3 bases and 4 bases, with 13 bases remaining between them. The CDR3 has 14 residues. The CDR3 protein is CAWRGRVGGNTIYF. CDR3 bases: TGTGCCTGGAGGGGAAGGGTAGGCGGAAACACCATATATTTT. Full variable domain (remainder filled in from reference TRBV30 and TRBJ1-3): SQTIHQWPATLVQPVGSPLSLECTVEGTSNPNLYWYRQAAGRGLQLLFYSVGIGQISSEVPQNLSASRPQDRQFILSSKKLLLSDSGFYLCAWRGRVGGNTIYFGEGSWLTVV.